This T cell receptor beta chain was recorded in a study of cytomegalovirus exposure and HLA in healthy donors. The wider study: There were some 81 million unique TCRs (from HLA-typed donors) in an early data release. Study outcomes and limitations: An analysis done earlier found most TCR beta V segments productive about 90% or about 30% of the time.

PCR employed 60 Vbeta and 13 Jbeta primers. Original methodology: Counted up in a later analysis, unique TCR beta chains came to some 80 million, with around 10 million shared. TCRdb's table, derived via immunoSEQ multiplex PCR, lists solely in-frame clones and lacks some. V, J and clone size are taken as reported in that table, and D and trimming were inferred from the DNA itself. The top ten hold roughly 4.7% of the sample, which has 160,000 or so clones, under 90% seen once. As regards this clone: The antigen remains undetermined.

V shed 4 bases and J 6 bases; nucleotides not matched to a gene: 8. Per the germline V gene, CDR1 is SEHNR and CDR2 is FQNEAQ (reference sequence). The CDR3 is 15 residues long. The V and J genes are TRBV7-9 and TRBJ2-2; 7 bases are a match to TRBD2. Sequencing was performed on PBMCs. This sequence was found in a man aged 25 to 40 in good health and CMV-seronegative. This CDR3 is CASSYGLGLSGELFF. The CDR3 region has the DNA TGTGCCAGCAGCTACGGACTAGGCCTATCCGGGGAGCTGTTTTTT.